This T cell receptor beta chain was retrieved from a study of blood T cell repertoires in COVID-19 (TCRdb year 2020). Describing the broader study: Samples from collaborators originated in the United States, Italy and Spain and spanned both the acute and convalescent phases of COVID-19. The prospective study material was composed of cDNA or gDNA derived from T cells, B-cell-depleted T cells, or PBMCs. Subjects who had been exposed to COVID-19, were actively infected with it, or had recovered from it provided the deeply sampled blood TCRbeta repertoires that made up the dataset. The repertoires were released in a freely available public database meant as a resource for research on the immune response to SARS-CoV-2. The samples were drawn from the first 160 participants of the ongoing ImmuneRACE study and from about 1,200 subjects provided by 6 global collaborators. Nearly every sample came with metadata listing a de-identified subject ID, COVID-19 status, age in years and sex. Where available, HLA class I and class II types were taken from metadata supplied by the sample provider and were not determined by assay-based typing. Study-wide findings and limitations: Clinical and demographic metadata were provided uncurated, with the amount varying by source and participant.

TCRbeta CDR3 regions were amplified from genomic DNA by means of the immunoSEQ Assay, a bias-controlled multiplex PCR. In the source study's methods: The number of nucleated cells in each sample was estimated from the amplification of reference gene primers within the assay. To quantify the absolute abundance of each unique TCRbeta CDR3 rearrangement, sequence reads were collapsed and filtered. For each sample, productive Simpson clonality was calculated as the square root of Simpson's diversity index across productive rearrangements. Not all clones reach the TCRdb copy of this immuneACCESS table, which keeps in-frame sequences only. Checked studies attribute under half of the gap to unresolved V genes and leave the rest unexplained. The DNA was the basis for D and trimming; V, J and clone size are from that table. The sample table contains about 280,000 clones; only one count was recorded for approximately 90% of them. The ten biggest clones cover 2.8% of the sample.

In the prospective study, participants were about 18 to 89 years old, resided in about 25 geographic areas of the United States, and were enrolled through a virtual design. In the prospective study, participants were assigned to cohorts based on the clinical history participants reported in a screening survey and a study questionnaire. Exposed participants were defined as having been in contact with someone with a PCR-confirmed or clinician-diagnosed COVID-19 case within 2 weeks of study entry. In the prospective study, whole blood, serum and a nasopharyngeal or oropharyngeal swab were collected from each participant by mobile phlebotomists. Prospective study participants could optionally give additional blood draws and questionnaires over an approximately two-month period. Before DNA extraction, prospective study blood samples were shipped either frozen or at room temperature. Concerning this clone: The antigen this receptor binds is unknown. Qualities for individual bases were not recorded, and no much larger clone is one base off.

Taken from the germline V gene (reference sequence), the CDR1 and CDR2 loops are LNHDA and SQIVND. Germline trimming: 5 bases from V, 5 bases from J; junction bases outside gene matches: 9. Measured from the cysteine to the phenylalanine, the CDR3 is 15 residues long. Only the CDR3 DNA stays, 45 bases, in frame from base 1. The TCR was taken from a man aged 35-49 years who had been exposed to COVID-19. Sequenced: PBMCs or T cells enriched from blood (not recorded which). In this chain, TRBV19 is recombined with TRBJ1-1, and 9 bases in between align with TRBD1. In nucleotide form, the sequence is TGTGCCAGTAGTGACCAGACAGGGGGTGGGACTGAAGCTTTCTTT. The resulting protein is CASSDQTGGGTEAFF. With the portions outside the CDR3 filled from the reference TRBV19 and TRBJ1-1 genes, the complete variable region becomes DGGITQSPKYLFRKEGQNVTLSCEQNLNHDAMYWYRQDPGQGLRLIYYSQIVNDFQKGDIAEGYSVSREKKESFPLTVTSAQKNPTAFYLCASSDQTGGGTEAFFGQGTRLTVV.